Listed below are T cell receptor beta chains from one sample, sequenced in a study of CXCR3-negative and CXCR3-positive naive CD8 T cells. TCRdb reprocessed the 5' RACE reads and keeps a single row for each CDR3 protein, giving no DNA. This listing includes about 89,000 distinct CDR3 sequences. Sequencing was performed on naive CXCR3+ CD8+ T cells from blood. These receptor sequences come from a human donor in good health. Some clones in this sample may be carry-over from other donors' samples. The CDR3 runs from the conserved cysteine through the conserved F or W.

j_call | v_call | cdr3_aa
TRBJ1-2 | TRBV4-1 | CASSQDATEFYGYTF
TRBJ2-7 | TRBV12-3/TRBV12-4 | CASSPGRGGEQYF
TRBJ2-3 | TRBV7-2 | CASSWDSTDTQYF
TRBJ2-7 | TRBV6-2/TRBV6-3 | CASRPFEDRANTYEQYF
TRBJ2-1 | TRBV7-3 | CASSQSSYNEQFF
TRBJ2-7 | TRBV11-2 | CASSLGPHYEQYF
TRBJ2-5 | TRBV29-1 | CSVEAQMGLAEVETQYF
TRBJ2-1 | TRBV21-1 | CASCDRSCENEQFF
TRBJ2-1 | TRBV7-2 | CASSFSLGYSYNEQFF
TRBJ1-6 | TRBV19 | CASNYPNSPLHF
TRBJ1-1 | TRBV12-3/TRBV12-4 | CASSYKGGTEAFF
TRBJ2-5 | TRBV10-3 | CAISPAGGRQYF
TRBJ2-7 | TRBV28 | CASSTDPKGSYEQYF
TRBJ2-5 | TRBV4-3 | CASSQDVGLAEETQYF
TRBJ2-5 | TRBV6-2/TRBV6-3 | CASSYLSSGSLETQYF
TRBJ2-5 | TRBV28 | CASSLWGQLQETQYF
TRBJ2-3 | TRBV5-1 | CASSLTSGGVGTDTQYF
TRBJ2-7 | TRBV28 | CASRRTAYEQYF